This T cell receptor (beta chain) appears in the sequencing data of a study of T cell changes during pregnancy in multiple sclerosis. Germline V lookup: CDR1 DFQATT, CDR2 SNEGSKA (reference sequence). Trimming removed 6 bases from V and 10 bases from J; junction bases left unmatched: 3. The CDR3 runs 11 residues. TCRdb keeps only in-frame clones here, not all; method: immunoSEQ multiplex PCR. The sample yields 75,000 to 100,000 clones, 92% seen once. The J gene is TRBJ1-4, the V gene TRBV20-1, with 9 bases identical to TRBD1. The TCR was taken from a female donor with multiple sclerosis, enrolled in a pregnancy study. Sequences were derived from peripheral blood, sampled after pregnancy. The CDR3 DNA follows: TGCAGTGCCGAGGACAGGGGAAAACTGTTTTTT. It is translated as CSAEDRGKLFF.